This T cell receptor (beta chain) was retrieved from a study of monozygotic twins with inflammatory bowel disease. There were roughly 3.5 ug of total RNA used for each TCR library. TCRdb reworked the 5' RACE reads into one entry per CDR3 protein, no DNA. The listing records 200,000 to 250,000 distinct CDR3 sequences. This CDR3 comprises 13 residues. Per the germline V gene, CDR1 is DFQATT and CDR2 is SNEGSKA (reference sequence). The sample was blood. V usage is TRBV20-1 and J usage is TRBJ2-2; TCRdb names TRBD1, which stays unverified in the absence of DNA. The origin of this receptor is a human donor with ulcerative colitis or Crohn's disease, or a healthy co-twin of an affected twin (not recorded which). This CDR3 is CSANNRATGELFF.